These 12 T cell receptor beta chains came from one sample sequenced in a study of graft-versus-host responses after intestinal transplantation. Sequenced by immunoSEQ multiplex PCR; TCRdb stores in-frame clones only, minus some. The sample includes roughly 28,000 clones, 87% of them seen just once. The sequenced sample was PBMCs, obtained about 450 days after intestinal transplantation. The receptors were gathered from a human patient who received an intestinal transplant, so some T cells may come from the graft donor.

This clone was seen only once. This rearrangement joins TRBV5-6 to TRBJ1-1; D is ambiguous. The CDR3 is made up of 15 amino acids. Deletions cut 0 bases from V and 1 base from J, with 10 bases between. Per germline, CDR1 SGHDT and CDR2 YYEEEE. The CDR3 DNA is TGTGCCAGCAGCTTGGAAGGGCGGAAGAACACTGAAGCTTTCTTT. This gives the protein CASSLEGRKNTEAFF.

V and J are TRBV11-2 and TRBJ1-2; D possibly corresponds to TRBD1 (6 bases). Germline V gives CDR1 SGHAT, CDR2 FQNNGV. CDR3 length: 14 residues. The ends were cut back, 5 bases at V and 4 bases at J, with 14 bases in the middle. In DNA form, the CDR3 reads TGTGCCAGCAGCGGGTACAGGGATCCCTATGGCTACACCTTC. Its protein product is CASSGYRDPYGYTF.

In its sample, this clone was seen once. In DNA form, the CDR3 reads TGTGCCAGTAGTTCTGGTTCGAACACTGAAGCTTTCTTT. It encodes CASSSGSNTEAFF. This chain connects TRBV19 to TRBJ1-1; D call uncertain. Between the trimmed V and J ends, which lost 5 bases and 1 base, there was a span of 8 bases. This CDR3 region has 13 residues. Germline CDR1 is LNHDA and CDR2 is SQIVND (reference sequence).

This chain uses TRBV28 with TRBJ1-5; 7 nucleotides agree with TRBD1. Looked up from germline, CDR1 is MDHEN and CDR2 is SYDVKM. V was pared by 3 bases and J by 4 bases, with 6 bases of the junction left unmatched. This CDR3 spans 15 amino acids. The CDR3 spells CASSFGTELNQPQHF. The CDR3 DNA reads as TGTGCCAGCAGTTTCGGGACAGAGTTGAATCAGCCCCAGCATTTT.

The rearrangement uses TRBV9 and TRBJ2-1, with 13 bases that match TRBD2. Trimming cost V 5 bases and J 8 bases; bases outside gene matches: 10. This CDR3 is 16 amino acids long. Germline V gene sequence: CDR1 SGDLS, CDR2 YYNGEE. The CDR3 loop is CASRPGLAGPIDEQFF. The DNA of the CDR3 is TGTGCCAGCAGGCCGGGACTAGCGGGGCCTATAGATGAGCAGTTCTTC.

This clone was picked up a small number of times. The gene calls are TRBV6-6 and TRBJ1-4, with 9 bases lining up with TRBD1. The CDR3 is 15 amino acids. Germline V CDR1 and CDR2: MNHNY, SVGAGI (reference sequence). Trimming at V came to 2 bases and at J to 5 bases, leaving 3 bases not matched to a gene. The CDR3: CASSYTGGGNEKLFF. As DNA, the CDR3 is TGTGCCAGCAGTTACACAGGGGGCGGGAATGAAAAACTGTTTTTT.

J is TRBJ2-7 and V is TRBV7-9; perhaps TRBD1 as D (5 bases). The CDR3 sequence is 14 residues long. Between the trimmed V and J ends, which lost 1 base and 4 bases, there was a span of 11 bases. Germline V CDR1 and CDR2: SEHNR, FQNEAQ (reference sequence). The CDR3 DNA reads TGTGCCAGCAGCTTAGGCCAGGGAATTTACGAGCAGTACTTC. Protein sequence: CASSLGQGIYEQYF.

This clone rates as medium-sized. Other DNA sequences within the sample encode an identical CDR3. The chain employs TRBV7-9 and TRBJ2-7; 10 bases map to TRBD1. Trimming at V came to 5 bases and at J to 2 bases, leaving 3 bases not matched to a gene. Germline values: CDR1 SEHNR, CDR2 FQNEAQ (reference sequence). The CDR3 runs 14 residues. CDR3 nucleotide sequence: TGTGCCAGCAGCCCCGGGACAGGGGCCTACGAGCAGTACTTC. Protein sequence: CASSPGTGAYEQYF.

The gene calls are TRBV28 and TRBJ2-3; D gene ambiguous. The CDR3 length is 12 residues. V was clipped by 7 bases and J by 6 bases, with 11 bases between them. Germline CDR1 and CDR2: MDHEN and SYDVKM. CDR3 DNA: TGTGCCAGCACCCTCGTAGGGGATACGCAGTATTTT. It translates to CASTLVGDTQYF.

The rearrangement uses TRBV6-5 and TRBJ1-5; 8 bases map to TRBD1. This CDR3 contains 14 residues. Trimming removed 2 bases from V and 5 bases from J; junction bases left unmatched: 2. CDR1 and CDR2 from the germline V gene are MNHEY and SVGAGI. This CDR3 is CASSYETGDQPQHF. The CDR3 DNA reads TGTGCCAGCAGTTACGAGACAGGGGATCAGCCCCAGCATTTT.

The rearrangement joins TRBV7-9 to TRBJ2-1; D assignment may be TRBD1 or TRBD2 (5 bases each). Germline CDR1 is SEHNR and CDR2 is FQNEAQ (reference sequence). The CDR3 length is 14 residues. V dropped 5 bases and J dropped 7 bases, with 15 bases sitting between them. DNA of the CDR3: TGTGCCAGCAGCCTCACGCCGGGGCTTAATGAGCAGTTCTTC. As protein: CASSLTPGLNEQFF.

The rearrangement uses TRBV7-3 and TRBJ1-2; D not certain. V shed 2 bases and J shed 4 bases, with 11 bases lying between them. Germline values: CDR1 SGHTA, CDR2 FQGTGA. This CDR3 comprises 14 residues. The CDR3: CASSLGRGGYGYTF. The DNA of the CDR3 is TGTGCCAGCAGCTTAGGGCGGGGAGGCTATGGCTACACCTTC. The full variable domain, rest sourced from reference TRBV7-3 and TRBJ1-2, is GAGVSQTPSNKVTEKGKYVELRCDPISGHTALYWYRQSLGQGPEFLIYFQGTGAADDSGLPNDRFFAVRPEGSVSTLKIQRTERGDSAVYLCASSLGRGGYGYTFGSGTRLTVV.